These T cell receptor beta chains were read from a single sample in a study of T-cell memory formation after mild COVID-19. TCRdb itself ran the 5' RACE reads through MiXCR, one entry per CDR3 protein. The sample yields 250,000 or so distinct CDR3 sequences, under 20% seen once. The material sequenced was PBMCs or a T cell subset sorted from them (not recorded which). The receptors stem from a young man who had mild COVID-19 (a few samples of this study predate the infection). Cell type and time point are not known. The CDR3 runs from the conserved cysteine through the conserved F or W. D genes are given only for firm matches. Not all rows give a size; the values are once, few, many and, for expanded clones, a class.

>NA|TRBJ1-2|few|TRBV24-1
CATSDPGSRHGYTF
TGTGCCACCAGTGACCCCGGGTCGAGGCATGGCTACACCTTC
>TRBD1|TRBJ2-4|few|TRBV9
CASSALDRGFGNIQYF
TGTGCCAGCAGCGCCCTGGACAGGGGGTTCGGAAACATTCAGTACTTC
>TRBD1|TRBJ1-4|NA|TRBV12-3/TRBV12-4
CASRGQGGEKLFF
TGTGCCAGCAGGGGACAGGGAGGAGAAAAACTGTTTTTT
>NA|TRBJ2-5|many|TRBV7-3
CASSFGGGETQYF
TGTGCCAGCAGCTTCGGGGGTGGGGAGACCCAGTACTTC
>NA|TRBJ1-6|few|TRBV5-8
CASPPRGEVYLYNSPLHF
TGTGCCAGCCCGCCACGAGGGGAAGTCTACCTCTATAATTCACCCCTCCACTTT
>NA|TRBJ2-2|few|TRBV10-3
CATRTGTGELFF
TGTGCCACCCGAACAGGCACCGGGGAGCTGTTTTTT
>NA|TRBJ2-7|few|TRBV30
CAWSEDEQYF
TGTGCCTGGAGCGAGGACGAGCAGTACTTC
>NA|TRBJ1-1|NA|TRBV10-3
CAIAGWSTEAFF
TGTGCCATAGCCGGGTGGAGCACTGAAGCTTTCTTT
>NA|TRBJ2-7|few|TRBV7-2
CASSDPRQEPEQYF
TGTGCCAGCAGCGACCCTAGGCAGGAGCCCGAGCAGTACTTC
>TRBD1|TRBJ2-1|few|TRBV4-3
CASSLGTGGDNEQFF
TGCGCCAGCAGCCTCGGGACAGGGGGGGACAATGAGCAGTTCTTC
>NA|TRBJ1-1|few|TRBV12-3/TRBV12-4
CASRSGGGSTEAFF
TGTGCCAGCAGATCGGGAGGAGGGAGCACTGAAGCTTTCTTT
>NA|TRBJ1-1|NA|TRBV20-1
CSARDFRRNTEAFF
TGCAGTGCTAGAGATTTTAGAAGGAACACTGAAGCTTTCTTT
>NA|TRBJ2-2|NA|TRBV11-2
CASSLLGRRRPGLTGELFF
TGTGCCAGCAGCTTGCTCGGCCGCAGGCGACCAGGGCTCACCGGGGAGCTGTTTTTT
>TRBD2|TRBJ2-3|NA|TRBV12-3/TRBV12-4
CASTSTSGAATVTDTQYF
TGTGCCAGCACCTCGACTAGCGGGGCCGCCACCGTCACAGATACGCAGTATTTT
>NA|TRBJ2-5|NA|TRBV24-1
CATRGSGETQYF
TGTGCCACCAGGGGTTCAGGCGAGACCCAGTACTTC
>NA|TRBJ2-3|few|TRBV4-3
CASSRTGGGRTDTQYF
TGCGCCAGCAGCCGAACCGGCGGGGGCCGCACAGATACGCAGTATTTT
>TRBD2|TRBJ2-3|NA|TRBV5-1
CASSSTGLAGGRNTDTQYF
TGCGCCAGCAGCTCCACGGGACTAGCGGGGGGGCGGAACACAGATACGCAGTATTTT
>NA|TRBJ1-6|NA|TRBV5-1
CASGEKSNSPLHF
TGCGCCAGCGGCGAAAAGTCCAATTCACCCCTCCACTTT
>NA|TRBJ1-1|NA|TRBV12-3/TRBV12-4
CASSLRGGPEAFF
TGTGCCAGCAGTCTTCGAGGGGGGCCTGAAGCTTTCTTT
>NA|TRBJ1-1|once|TRBV20-1
CSARGGSTEAFF
TGCAGTGCCAGGGGTGGGAGCACTGAAGCTTTCTTT
>TRBD2|TRBJ2-7|few|TRBV2
CASTKGGRAYEQYF
TGTGCCAGCACCAAAGGAGGGAGGGCCTACGAGCAGTACTTC
>NA|TRBJ1-2|NA|TRBV5-1
CASSLWVNYGYTF
TGCGCCAGCAGCTTATGGGTCAACTATGGCTACACCTTC
>TRBD1|TRBJ1-6|many|TRBV20-1
CSARTGAGTGGGSPLHF
TGCAGTGCTAGAACTGGGGCCGGGACAGGGGGCGGATCACCCCTCCACTTT
>TRBD2|TRBJ2-4|few|TRBV20-1
CSARLASGGNIQYF
TGCAGTGCTAGGTTGGCTAGCGGGGGGAACATTCAGTACTTC
>NA|TRBJ1-4|NA|TRBV7-2
CASSLEAAQAEKLFF
TGTGCCAGCAGCTTAGAAGCCGCCCAAGCGGAAAAACTGTTTTTT
>NA|TRBJ1-1|many|TRBV6-6
CASSPYPGRLNTEAFF
TGTGCCAGCAGTCCATATCCGGGCAGACTGAACACTGAAGCTTTCTTT
>NA|TRBJ1-3|NA|TRBV7-2
CATRRGNPGNTIYF
TGTGCCACCCGGCGGGGTAACCCTGGAAACACCATATATTTT
>NA|TRBJ2-1|NA|TRBV5-6
CASSLSGTVYNEQFF
TGTGCCAGCAGCTTGTCAGGGACTGTCTACAATGAGCAGTTCTTC
>TRBD2|TRBJ2-5|NA|TRBV7-2
CASSLRASGGEGETQYF
TGTGCCAGCAGCTTAAGGGCCAGCGGGGGGGAAGGAGAGACCCAGTACTTC
>NA|TRBJ1-4|NA|TRBV14
CASSQDMGANEKLFF
TGTGCCAGCAGCCAAGACATGGGGGCTAATGAAAAACTGTTTTTT
>NA|TRBJ2-5|few|TRBV18
CASSLTGTPQETQYF
TGTGCCAGCTCCCTCACCGGGACGCCCCAAGAGACCCAGTACTTC
>NA|TRBJ2-5|once|TRBV7-3
CASSLNRVETQYF
TGTGCCAGCAGCCTAAACAGGGTGGAGACCCAGTACTTC
>NA|TRBJ2-3|NA|TRBV6-1
CASAVWTSGASDTQYF
TGTGCCAGCGCCGTTTGGACATCCGGGGCATCTGATACGCAGTATTTT
>NA|TRBJ2-2|many|TRBV4-3
CASRLEISSGELFF
TGCGCCAGCAGACTCGAAATCAGTTCCGGGGAGCTGTTTTTT
>NA|TRBJ1-6|few|TRBV27
CASSLRGGMDSPLHF
TGTGCCAGCAGTTTACGTGGTGGCATGGATTCACCCCTCCACTTT
>TRBD2|TRBJ2-7|NA|TRBV7-9
CASSRGLAGVAYEQYF
TGTGCCAGCAGCCGCGGACTAGCGGGGGTGGCCTACGAGCAGTACTTC
>TRBD2|TRBJ2-7|NA|TRBV23-1
CARRLAGGRLDEQYF
TGCGCCAGACGACTAGCGGGGGGGAGGTTGGACGAGCAGTACTTC
>NA|TRBJ1-4|NA|TRBV15
CATSRDGAAVATNEKLFF
TGTGCCACCAGCAGAGATGGGGCGGCGGTCGCAACTAATGAAAAACTGTTTTTT
>NA|TRBJ1-2|few|TRBV7-2
CASSPSLGYTF
TGTGCCAGCAGCCCTTCACTTGGCTACACCTTC
>TRBD1|TRBJ1-2|NA|TRBV20-1
CSAAKTGGSYGYTF
TGCAGTGCCGCGAAGACAGGGGGAAGCTATGGCTACACCTTC
>TRBD1|TRBJ2-7|few|TRBV20-1
CSARPRYRGTLRTYEQYF
TGCAGTGCTAGGCCCCGTTACAGGGGAACGCTCCGCACCTACGAGCAGTACTTC
>TRBD1|TRBJ2-5|few|TRBV29-1
CSVHGQGALRETQYF
TGCAGCGTTCACGGACAGGGGGCTCTAAGAGAGACCCAGTACTTC
>NA|TRBJ1-2|once|TRBV21-1
CASSSRQGIYGYTF
TGTGCCAGCAGCAGTCGGCAGGGAATCTATGGCTACACCTTC
>TRBD1|TRBJ1-6|few|TRBV5-1
CASSLWTGANSPLHF
TGCGCCAGCAGCCTTTGGACAGGGGCCAATTCACCCCTCCACTTT
>TRBD1|TRBJ2-7|few|TRBV19
CASSPGTGPSYEQYF
TGTGCCAGTAGTCCCGGGACAGGACCTTCCTACGAGCAGTACTTC
>NA|TRBJ1-5|few|TRBV20-1
CSAKDTLRGNQPQHF
TGCAGTGCTAAGGACACTTTAAGGGGCAATCAGCCCCAGCATTTT
>NA|TRBJ2-2|few|TRBV20-1
CSALQGSDTGELFF
TGCAGCGCGTTACAGGGAAGTGACACCGGGGAGCTGTTTTTT
>NA|TRBJ2-1|few|TRBV7-3
CASSLSRDHEQFF
TGTGCCAGCAGCTTAAGCAGGGATCATGAGCAGTTCTTC
>NA|TRBJ2-6|NA|TRBV2
CASTRGGGANVLTF
TGTGCCAGCACCCGGGGTGGTGGGGCCAACGTCCTGACTTTC
>NA|TRBJ2-7|NA|TRBV9
CASSVGLQGSYEQYF
TGTGCCAGCAGCGTTGGACTACAGGGTTCTTACGAGCAGTACTTC
>NA|TRBJ2-4|NA|TRBV20-1
CSAPSTELAKNIQYF
TGCAGTGCTCCCTCGACTGAGCTAGCCAAAAACATTCAGTACTTC
>TRBD2|TRBJ2-3|NA|TRBV7-2
CASSLVAGRRGGVSADTQYF
TGTGCCAGCAGCTTAGTGGCTGGGCGGCGCGGGGGGGTTAGTGCAGATACGCAGTATTTT
>NA|TRBJ1-2|many|TRBV20-1
CSARDPLSGYGYTF
TGCAGTGCTAGAGATCCGTTGAGTGGCTATGGCTACACCTTC